This T cell receptor (beta chain) was observed in a study of human T cells and chemical hapten exposure. In the case of this clonotype: Its target is unknown.

Sample time point: patch test 3, about 24 weeks after DPC sensitization. Sample treatment: therapeutic diphenylcyclopropenone sensitization with weekly scalp DPC. Suited to DPC and affected by alopecia, the donors ranged from 18 to 70 years old. In the library, unique molecular identifiers were attached to individual cDNA molecules. Original handling: Counting gave a median of around 100,000 TCRs per sample, with values ranging from about 23,224 to 690,600. MiXCR, run by TCRdb on the RACE reads, gives a single entry per CDR3 protein. The V and J calls here are based on TCRdb, not the publication. There are more than 150,000 distinct CDR3 sequences in the sample; 24% occur only once, and about 2.5% lies in the top ten. Study-level points and caveats: Once DPC sensitization occurred, TCRs above 1 in 1000 frequency showed no change.

The V end was cut by 1 base, the J end by 0 bases, with 8 bases between. The CDR3 sequence is 16 residues long. The germline gives CDR1 SGHRS, CDR2 YFSETQ. The input for sequencing was whole blood, taken in connection with sensitization to the hapten diphenylcyclopropenone (DPC). The receptor's source is a woman between 35 and 50 years old with alopecia areata. Some clones in this sample may be carry-over from other donors' samples. V gene TRBV5-1 combines with J gene TRBJ2-6; D gene uncertain. The CDR3 DNA sequence: TGCGCCAGCAGCTTGACCCCCGGCTCTGGGGCCAACGTCCTGACTTTC. The encoded protein is CASSLTPGSGANVLTF.